The clone carrying this TCR beta chain was seen only a few times. The germline V gene has CDR1 SGHRS and CDR2 YFSETQ. CDR3 length equals 14 residues. V trimming: 4 bases; J trimming: 8 bases; junction bases outside the gene matches: 5. The data derive from a study of cytomegalovirus exposure and HLA in healthy donors. It was with 60 Vbeta and 13 Jbeta primers that the PCR ran. Here immunoSEQ multiplex PCR was the method, and the copy in TCRdb shows in-frame clones only, minus some. The sample records hundreds of thousands of clones, roughly 84% being singletons. Sequenced: PBMCs. The chain couples TRBV5-1 to TRBJ1-4, with 10 bases matching TRBD1. This clonotype was sampled from a boy aged 2 to 10 in good health and CMV-seronegative. This CDR3 is CASSPGQGGEKLFF. The DNA for the CDR3 is TGCGCCAGCAGCCCCGGACAGGGGGGGGAAAAACTGTTTTTT.